This TCR beta chain was documented in a study of T cell changes during pregnancy in multiple sclerosis (dated by TCRdb to between 2019 and 2020). General notes on the study: The study looked at changes in the T cell repertoire across pregnancy in women with multiple sclerosis.

A word on this clone: This receptor's antigen is unknown. No base-level quality is on record; no much larger clone is a single base apart.

Library construction relied on the immunoSEQ multiplex PCR assay. TCRdb's version of the immuneACCESS table is confined to in-frame rearrangements and falls short of the full clone set. An unresolved V gene accounts for under half of the shortfall where checked; the remainder is of unknown origin. The sample has tens of thousands of clones on record, 91% of them singletons. The leading ten clones occupy 0.5% of the sample. V was cut back by 6 bases and J by 1 base, leaving a gap of 15 bases between them. The CDR1 and CDR2 encoded by the germline V gene are SQVTM and ANQGSEA. Including cysteine and phenylalanine, the CDR3 has 14 amino acids. Only the CDR3 portion is preserved as DNA: 42 bases, with reading frame beginning at the first base.

The specimen was CD4+ T cells from peripheral blood mononuclear cells, collected in the second trimester of pregnancy. The sequence links TRBV29-1 to TRBJ1-1, with TRBD1 tentatively as D gene (5 bases match). The receptor was derived from a female donor in good health, enrolled as a control in a pregnancy study. The CDR3 protein sequence reads: CSVWTKSQNTEAFF. The DNA sequence is given as TGCAGCGTATGGACAAAGAGTCAGAACACTGAAGCTTTCTTT. Extended through the reference TRBV29-1 and TRBJ1-1 proteins, this CDR3 yields the full variable domain: SAVISQKPSRDICQRGTSLTIQCQVDSQVTMMFWYRQQPGQSLTLIATANQGSEATYESGFVIDKFPISRPNLTFSTLTVSNMSPEDSSIYLCSVWTKSQNTEAFFGQGTRLTVV.